One and the same sample provided the 14 T cell receptor beta chains below, sequenced in a study of Graves' ophthalmopathy and Graves' hyperthyroidism. RNA transcripts were the source from which TCR beta CDR3 regions were amplified. An initial RT-PCR round employing HTBI primers preceded a second-round multiplex PCR. TCRdb used MiXCR to reprocess the multiplex PCR reads, holding one entry per CDR3 protein. Among approximately 500,000 distinct CDR3 sequences, roughly 14% were seen once, and the ten largest hold roughly 10%. Sequencing was carried out using blood. These TCRs come from a woman in her thirties with Graves' ophthalmopathy.

This clonotype was found many times. The V gene is TRBV25-1, the J gene TRBJ2-5; 9 nucleotides agree with TRBD1. The germline V gene encodes CDR1 MGHDK and CDR2 SYGVNS. The CDR3 length is 15 residues. J lost 5 bases, V lost 6 bases, and 10 bases had no gene match. The CDR3 DNA is TGTGCCAGCAGCGAGGGACAGGGAATCGGCGAGACCCAGTACTTC. Its translation: CASSEGQGIGETQYF. The full variable domain, its missing parts supplied by reference TRBV25-1 and TRBJ2-5, is EADIYQTPRYLVIGTGKKITLECSQTMGHDKMYWYQQDPGMELHLIHYSYGVNSTEKGDLSSESTVSRIRTEHFPLTLESARPSHTSQYLCASSEGQGIGETQYFGPGTRLLVL.

This clonotype has at least ten counts. The J gene is TRBJ2-2, the V gene TRBV13; tentative D call: TRBD2 (6 bases). CDR3 length: 15 amino acids. V lost 0 bases to trimming and J lost 5 bases, with 10 bases between them. The germline CDR1 and CDR2 sequences are PRHDT and FYEKMQ (reference sequence). The CDR3 region is CASSLGFGGTGELFF. CDR3 DNA sequence: TGTGCCAGCAGCTTAGGATTCGGAGGGACCGGGGAGCTGTTTTTT.

This clonotype showed up many times. This chain connects TRBV7-2 to TRBJ1-2, with D uncertain. Looked up from germline, CDR1 is SGHTA and CDR2 is FQGNSA. The CDR3 extends over 14 amino acids. Trimming pared 1 base from V and 4 bases from J, leaving 10 bases between. The CDR3 sequence: CASSLESQVYGYTF. In nucleotides, the CDR3 is TGTGCCAGCAGCTTAGAAAGTCAGGTCTATGGCTACACCTTC.

This chain links TRBV5-1 with TRBJ1-2, with D possibly TRBD1 on 5 matching bases. The CDR3 runs 14 residues. Per germline, CDR1 SGHRS and CDR2 YFSETQ. V lost 4 bases and J lost 11, with 21 bases in between. CDR3 amino acids: CASSPTGQGRAYTF. The CDR3 DNA reads TGCGCCAGCAGCCCGACTGGGCAGGGACGCGCGTACACCTTC.

This clonotype showed up many times. The rearrangement joins TRBV28 to TRBJ1-2; D is uncertain. Germline V CDR1 and CDR2: MDHEN, SYDVKM. Trimming took 2 bases from V and 11 from J, leaving 18 bases between them. The CDR3 is 14 amino acids. For the CDR3, the DNA is TGTGCCAGCAGTTTAAATGGGAGGAGTGGCCGGTACACCTTC. The encoded protein is CASSLNGRSGRYTF.

This sequence joins TRBV12-3 or TRBV12-4 and TRBJ1-2, with D unresolved. Trimming stripped 7 bases from V and 8 bases from J, with 17 bases between. This CDR3 is built from 13 residues. In DNA form, the CDR3 reads TGTGCCAGCAATACGGAGGTATCCCGGGGCTACACCTTC. Translating gives CASNTEVSRGYTF.

Ten or more counts support this clonotype. This rearrangement joins TRBV28 to TRBJ1-2; 7 nucleotides agree with TRBD1. V lost 8 bases and J lost 5; bases outside the gene matches: 8. The CDR3 spans 13 residues. Per the germline V gene, CDR1 is MDHEN and CDR2 is SYDVKM. The CDR3 coding sequence is TGTGCCAGCGAAAGAGGACAGGCATATGGCTACACCTTC. This sequence encodes CASERGQAYGYTF.

This clonotype was seen many times. The chain uses TRBV7-9 and TRBJ2-7; D might be TRBD2 (6 bases). The CDR3 sequence is 11 residues long. Germline V gene sequence: CDR1 SEHNR, CDR2 FQNEAQ (reference sequence). Trimming removed 5 bases at V and 7 bases at J, with 9 bases between. The CDR3 loop reads CASSTRGEQYF. The DNA of the CDR3 is TGTGCCAGCAGCACCCGGGGGGAGCAGTACTTC.

The chain employs TRBV4-2 and TRBJ1-2; 10 nucleotides agree with TRBD1. The V segment lost 4 bases and the J segment 3 bases; nucleotides outside the gene matches: 8. The length of the CDR3 is 16 residues. Germline values: CDR1 LGHNA, CDR2 YNFKEQ. In DNA, the CDR3 is TGTGCCAGCAGCCTACAGACAGGGGGCGGGTACTATGGCTACACCTTC. This translates into CASSLQTGGGYYGYTF.

This clonotype was seen ten or more times. Compared with germline, one end of the junction differs, possibly owing to a read error. The V and J genes are TRBV4-1 and TRBJ2-7; D perhaps matches TRBD2 (6 bases). The CDR3 spans 13 residues. The germline CDR1 and CDR2 sequences are MGHRA and YSYEKL. Here the CDR3 reads CASSQATSYVQYF. The CDR3 DNA is TGCGCCAGCAGCCAAGCTACTAGCTACGTGCAGTACTTC.

This clonotype was picked up many times. The V call is TRBV6-1, the J call TRBJ1-3, with TRBD1 matching over 8 bases. The CDR3 has 15 residues. In germline, CDR1 is MNHNS, CDR2 SASEGT. The trim removed 6 bases at V and 3 bases at J, leaving 7 bases unmatched. CDR3 DNA sequence: TGTGCCAGCAGAGAACAGGGGGTTATTGGAAACACCATATATTTT. The encoded protein is CASREQGVIGNTIYF.

The V gene is TRBV30, the J gene TRBJ1-5; maybe TRBD1 (5 bases). V dropped 5 bases and J dropped 2 bases, with 19 bases sitting between them. This CDR3 region has 16 residues. CDR1 is GTSNPN and CDR2 is SVGIG in the germline V gene (reference sequence). The CDR3 region is CAWGHSWDGGNQPQHF. The CDR3 DNA is TGTGCCTGGGGGCATTCATGGGACGGAGGCAATCAGCCCCAGCATTTT. The variable domain in full, completed from reference TRBV30 and TRBJ1-5, reads SQTIHQWPATLVQPVGSPLSLECTVEGTSNPNLYWYRQAAGRGLQLLFYSVGIGQISSEVPQNLSASRPQDRQFILSSKKLLLSDSGFYLCAWGHSWDGGNQPQHFGDGTRLSIL.

This clonotype was picked up many times. The chain uses TRBV25-1 and TRBJ2-5; no firm D call. The CDR3 covers 13 residues. Germline loops: CDR1 MGHDK, CDR2 SYGVNS. V was pared by 3 bases and J by 5 bases, with 10 bases between. The CDR3 region is CASSEQYPETQYF. DNA of the CDR3: TGTGCCAGCAGTGAGCAGTATCCTGAGACCCAGTACTTC.

This clonotype was counted many times. The gene calls are TRBV7-2 and TRBJ1-6; 7 positions match TRBD1. CDR3 length equals 15 residues. In germline, CDR1 is SGHTA, CDR2 FQGNSA. Trimming removed 6 bases from V and 6 bases from J; junction bases left unmatched: 8. The CDR3 sequence: CASSTRDSGNSPLHF. CDR3 nucleotides: TGTGCCAGCAGTACCAGGGACAGCGGTAATTCACCCCTCCACTTT.